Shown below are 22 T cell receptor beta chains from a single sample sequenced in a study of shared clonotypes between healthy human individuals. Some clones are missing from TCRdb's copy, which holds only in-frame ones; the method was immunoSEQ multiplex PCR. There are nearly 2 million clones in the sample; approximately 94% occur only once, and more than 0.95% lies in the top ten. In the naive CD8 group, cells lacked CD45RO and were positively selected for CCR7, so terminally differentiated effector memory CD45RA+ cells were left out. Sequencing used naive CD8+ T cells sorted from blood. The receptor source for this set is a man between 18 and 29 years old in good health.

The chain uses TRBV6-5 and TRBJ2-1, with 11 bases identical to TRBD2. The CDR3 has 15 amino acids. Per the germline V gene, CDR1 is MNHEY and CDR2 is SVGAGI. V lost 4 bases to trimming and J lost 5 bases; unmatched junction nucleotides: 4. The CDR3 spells CASSSGTSGNNEQFF. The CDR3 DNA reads TGTGCCAGCAGTTCCGGGACTAGCGGCAACAATGAGCAGTTCTTC.

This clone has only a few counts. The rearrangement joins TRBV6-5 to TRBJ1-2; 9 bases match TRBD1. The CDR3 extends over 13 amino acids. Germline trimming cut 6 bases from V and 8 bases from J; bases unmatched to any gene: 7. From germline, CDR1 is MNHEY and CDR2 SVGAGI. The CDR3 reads CASSPGQGIGYTF. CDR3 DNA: TGTGCCAGCAGCCCTGGACAGGGGATCGGCTACACCTTC.

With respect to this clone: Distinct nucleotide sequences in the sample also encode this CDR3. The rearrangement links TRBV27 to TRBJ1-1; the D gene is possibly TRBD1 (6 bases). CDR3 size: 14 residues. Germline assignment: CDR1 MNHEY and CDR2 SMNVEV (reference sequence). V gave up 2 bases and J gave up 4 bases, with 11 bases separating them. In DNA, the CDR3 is TGTGCCAGCAGTTTAAGCGGGGGCGGCACTGAAGCTTTCTTT. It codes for CASSLSGGGTEAFF.

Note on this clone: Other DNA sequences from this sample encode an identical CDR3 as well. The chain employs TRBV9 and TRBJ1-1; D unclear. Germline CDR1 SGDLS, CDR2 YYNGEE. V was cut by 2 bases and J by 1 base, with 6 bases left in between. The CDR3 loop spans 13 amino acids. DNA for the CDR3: TGTGCCAGCAGCGTTGATAGGAACACTGAAGCTTTCTTT. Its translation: CASSVDRNTEAFF.

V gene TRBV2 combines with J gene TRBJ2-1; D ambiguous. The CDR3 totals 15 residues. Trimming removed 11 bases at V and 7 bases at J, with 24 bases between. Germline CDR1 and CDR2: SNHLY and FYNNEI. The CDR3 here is CAQTHSGPISNEQFF. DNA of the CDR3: TGTGCCCAGACCCATTCCGGGCCCATAAGTAATGAGCAGTTCTTC.

CDR3 region: CASSYRAGSPLHF. CDR3 DNA: TGTGCCAGCAGTTACAGGGCAGGTTCACCCCTCCACTTT. The gene calls are TRBV6-5 and TRBJ1-6, with D hard to call. CDR3 size: 13 residues. The ends were cut back, 2 bases at V and 9 bases at J, with 8 bases in the middle. In germline, CDR1 is MNHEY, CDR2 SVGAGI.

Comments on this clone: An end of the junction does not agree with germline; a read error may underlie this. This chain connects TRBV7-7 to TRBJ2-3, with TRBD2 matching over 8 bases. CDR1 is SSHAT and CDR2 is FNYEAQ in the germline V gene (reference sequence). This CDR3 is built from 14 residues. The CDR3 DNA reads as TGTGCTAGCAGCTTGAGAGCGGGGGCAGATACGCAGTATTTT. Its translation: CASSLRAGADTQYF. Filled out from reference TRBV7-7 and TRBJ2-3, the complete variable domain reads GAGVSQSPRYKVTKRGQDVTLRCDPISSHATLYWYQQALGQGPEFLTYFNYEAQPDKSGLPSDRFSAERPEGSISTLTIQRTEQRDSAMYRCASSLRAGADTQYFGPGTRLTVL.

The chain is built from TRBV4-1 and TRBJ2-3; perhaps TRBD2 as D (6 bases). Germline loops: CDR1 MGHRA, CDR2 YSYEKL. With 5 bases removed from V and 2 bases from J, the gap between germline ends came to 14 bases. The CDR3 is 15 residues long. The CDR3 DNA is TGCGCCAGCAGCGGACGGGACTCGAACACAGATACGCAGTATTTT. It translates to CASSGRDSNTDTQYF.

The CDR3 spells CASSISTGPSYEQYF. CDR3 nucleotides: TGTGCCAGCAGCATCTCGACAGGGCCCTCCTACGAGCAGTACTTC. The rearrangement links TRBV7-6 to TRBJ2-7, with TRBD1 matching over 7 bases. This CDR3 comprises 15 residues. Germline CDR1 reads SGHVS; CDR2 reads FNYEAQ. V lost 5 bases and J lost 0; bases outside the gene matches: 7.

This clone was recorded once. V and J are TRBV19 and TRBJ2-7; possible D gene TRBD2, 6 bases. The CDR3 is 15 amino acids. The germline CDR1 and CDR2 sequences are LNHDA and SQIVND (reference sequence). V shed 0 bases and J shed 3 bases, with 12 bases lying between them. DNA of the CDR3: TGTGCCAGTAGTATAGACCCCAGCGGGTACTACGAGCAGTACTTC. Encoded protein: CASSIDPSGYYEQYF.

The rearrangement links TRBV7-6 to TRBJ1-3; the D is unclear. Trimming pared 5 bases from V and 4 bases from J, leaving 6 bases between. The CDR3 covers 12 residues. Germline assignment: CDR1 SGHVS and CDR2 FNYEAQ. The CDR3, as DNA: TGTGCCAGCAGCCCGGTCGGAAACACCATATATTTT. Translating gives CASSPVGNTIYF.

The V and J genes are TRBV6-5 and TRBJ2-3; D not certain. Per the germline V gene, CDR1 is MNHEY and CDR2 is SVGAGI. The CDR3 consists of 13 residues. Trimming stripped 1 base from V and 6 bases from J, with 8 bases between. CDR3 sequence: CASSYLFGDTQYF. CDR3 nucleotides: TGTGCCAGCAGTTACTTATTCGGGGATACGCAGTATTTT.

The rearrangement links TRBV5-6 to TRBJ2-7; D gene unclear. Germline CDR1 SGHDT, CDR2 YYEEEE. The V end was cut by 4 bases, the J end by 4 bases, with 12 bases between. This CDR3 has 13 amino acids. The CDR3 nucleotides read TGTGCCAGCAGCCCGAATAGGTTTTACGAGCAGTACTTC. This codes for CASSPNRFYEQYF.

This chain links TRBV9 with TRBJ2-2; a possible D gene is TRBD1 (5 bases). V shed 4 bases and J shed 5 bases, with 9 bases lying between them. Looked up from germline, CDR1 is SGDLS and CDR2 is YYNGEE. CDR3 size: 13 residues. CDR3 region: CASSSRVTGELFF. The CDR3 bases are TGTGCCAGCAGCTCCAGGGTAACCGGGGAGCTGTTTTTT.

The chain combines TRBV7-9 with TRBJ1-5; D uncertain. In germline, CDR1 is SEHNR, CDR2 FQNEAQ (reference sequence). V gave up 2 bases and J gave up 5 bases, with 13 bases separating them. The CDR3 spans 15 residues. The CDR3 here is CASSLSGNTHQPQHF. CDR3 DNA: TGTGCCAGCAGCTTATCGGGAAATACACATCAGCCCCAGCATTTT.

As DNA, the CDR3 is TGTGCCAGCACCCTCCACAGGGACGAAGCTTTCTTT. Translation: CASTLHRDEAFF. The J gene is TRBJ1-1, the V gene TRBV11-2, with D perhaps TRBD1 (6 bases). V shed 7 bases and J shed 8 bases, with 14 bases lying between them. CDR3 size: 12 residues. CDR1 and CDR2 (germline): SGHAT, FQNNGV.

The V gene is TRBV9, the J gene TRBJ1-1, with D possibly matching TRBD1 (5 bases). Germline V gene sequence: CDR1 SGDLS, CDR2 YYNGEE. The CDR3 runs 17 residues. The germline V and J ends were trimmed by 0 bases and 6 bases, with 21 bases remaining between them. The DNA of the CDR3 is TGTGCCAGCAGCGTAGTGGGGGAGGGCCTAGATGTCGCTGAAGCTTTCTTT. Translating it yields CASSVVGEGLDVAEAFF.

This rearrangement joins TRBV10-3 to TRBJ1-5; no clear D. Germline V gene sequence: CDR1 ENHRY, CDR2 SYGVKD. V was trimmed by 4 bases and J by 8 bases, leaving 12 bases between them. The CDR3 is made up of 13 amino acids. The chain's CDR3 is CAISVAVGKPQHF. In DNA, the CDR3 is TGTGCCATCAGTGTTGCAGTGGGCAAGCCCCAGCATTTT.

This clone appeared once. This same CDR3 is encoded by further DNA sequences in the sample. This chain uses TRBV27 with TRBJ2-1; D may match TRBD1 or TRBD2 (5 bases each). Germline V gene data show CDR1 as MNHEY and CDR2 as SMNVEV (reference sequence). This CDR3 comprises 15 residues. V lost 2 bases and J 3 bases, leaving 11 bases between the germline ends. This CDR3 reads CASSLGGPGYNEQFF. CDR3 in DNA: TGTGCCAGCAGTTTAGGGGGACCCGGCTACAATGAGCAGTTCTTC.

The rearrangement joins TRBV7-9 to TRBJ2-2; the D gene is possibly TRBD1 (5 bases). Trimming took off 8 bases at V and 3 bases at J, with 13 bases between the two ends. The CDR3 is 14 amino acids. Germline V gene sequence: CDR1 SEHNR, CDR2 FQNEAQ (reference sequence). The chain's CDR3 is CASLQGGYTGELFF. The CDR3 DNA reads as TGTGCCAGCCTTCAGGGCGGTTACACCGGGGAGCTGTTTTTT. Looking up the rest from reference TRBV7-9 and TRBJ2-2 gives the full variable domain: DTGVSQNPRHKITKRGQNVTFRCDPISEHNRLYWYRQTLGQGPEFLTYFQNEAQLEKSRLLSDRFSAERPKGSFSTLEIQRTEQGDSAMYLCASLQGGYTGELFFGEGSRLTVL.

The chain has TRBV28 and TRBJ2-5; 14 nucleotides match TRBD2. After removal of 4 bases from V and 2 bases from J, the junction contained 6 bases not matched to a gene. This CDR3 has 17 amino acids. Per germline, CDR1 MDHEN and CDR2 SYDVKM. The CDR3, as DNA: TGTGCCAGCAGTTCTGGGACTAGCGGGGGTATACAAGAGACCCAGTACTTC. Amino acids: CASSSGTSGGIQETQYF.

Here the CDR3 DNA reads TGTGCCAGCAGCATTACAGGGTACGATGAGCAGTTCTTC. Translated: CASSITGYDEQFF. This chain uses TRBV9 with TRBJ2-1; D might be TRBD1 (6 bases). There are 13 residues in the CDR3. CDR1 and CDR2 (germline): SGDLS, YYNGEE. The V gene lost 4 bases and the J gene lost 8 bases, with 13 bases spanning the gap. The full variable domain, rest sourced from reference TRBV9 and TRBJ2-1, is DSGVTQTPKHLITATGQRVTLRCSPRSGDLSVYWYQQSLDQGLQFLIQYYNGEERAKGNILERFSAQQFPDLHSELNLSSLELGDSALYFCASSITGYDEQFFGPGTRLTVL.